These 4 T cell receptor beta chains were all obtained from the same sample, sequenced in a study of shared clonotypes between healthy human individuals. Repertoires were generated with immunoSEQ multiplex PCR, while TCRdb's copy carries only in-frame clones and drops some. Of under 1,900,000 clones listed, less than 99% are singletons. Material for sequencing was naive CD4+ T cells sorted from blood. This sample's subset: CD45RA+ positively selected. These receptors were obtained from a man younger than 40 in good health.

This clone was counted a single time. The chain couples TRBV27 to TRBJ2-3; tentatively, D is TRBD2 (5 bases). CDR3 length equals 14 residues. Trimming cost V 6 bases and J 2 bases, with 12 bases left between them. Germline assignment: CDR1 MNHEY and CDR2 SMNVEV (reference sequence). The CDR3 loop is CASRVALHTDTQYF. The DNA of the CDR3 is TGTGCCAGCAGAGTAGCGCTCCACACAGATACGCAGTATTTT.

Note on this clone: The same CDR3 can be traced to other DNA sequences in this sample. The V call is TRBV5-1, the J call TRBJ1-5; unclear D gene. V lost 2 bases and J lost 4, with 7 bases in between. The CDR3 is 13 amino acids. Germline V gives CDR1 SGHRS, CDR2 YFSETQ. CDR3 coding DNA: TGCGCCAGCAGCTTCGGGCCGAATCAGCCCCAGCATTTT. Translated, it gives CASSFGPNQPQHF.

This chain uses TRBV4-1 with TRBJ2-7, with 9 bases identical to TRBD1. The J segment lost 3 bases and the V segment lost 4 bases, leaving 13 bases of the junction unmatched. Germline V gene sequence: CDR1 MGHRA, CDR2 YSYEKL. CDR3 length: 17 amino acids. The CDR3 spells CASSPIYNRDRDYEQYF. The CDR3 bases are TGCGCCAGCAGCCCGATCTACAACCGGGACAGGGACTACGAGCAGTACTTC.

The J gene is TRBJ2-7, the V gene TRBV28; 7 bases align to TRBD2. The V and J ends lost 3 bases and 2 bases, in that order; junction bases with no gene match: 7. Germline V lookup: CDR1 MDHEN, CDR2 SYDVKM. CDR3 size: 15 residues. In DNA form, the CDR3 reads TGTGCCAGCAGTTTGGTCGGCGGGAGACCCTACGAGCAGTACTTC. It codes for CASSLVGGRPYEQYF.